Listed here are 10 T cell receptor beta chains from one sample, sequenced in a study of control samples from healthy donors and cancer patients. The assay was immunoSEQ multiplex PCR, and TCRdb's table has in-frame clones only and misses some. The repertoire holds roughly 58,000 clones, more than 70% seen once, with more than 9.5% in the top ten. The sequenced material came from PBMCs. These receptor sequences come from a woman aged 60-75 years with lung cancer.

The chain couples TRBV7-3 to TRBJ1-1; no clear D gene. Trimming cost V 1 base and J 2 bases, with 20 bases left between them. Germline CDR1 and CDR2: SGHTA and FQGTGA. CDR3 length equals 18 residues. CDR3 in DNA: TGTGCCAGCAGCTTAAAGGACGGGAGGTTTGGTGGAAACACTGAAGCTTTCTTT. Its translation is CASSLKDGRFGGNTEAFF. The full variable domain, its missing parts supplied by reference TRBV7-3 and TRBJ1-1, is GAGVSQTPSNKVTEKGKYVELRCDPISGHTALYWYRQSLGQGPEFLIYFQGTGAADDSGLPNDRFFAVRPEGSVSTLKIQRTERGDSAVYLCASSLKDGRFGGNTEAFFGQGTRLTVV.

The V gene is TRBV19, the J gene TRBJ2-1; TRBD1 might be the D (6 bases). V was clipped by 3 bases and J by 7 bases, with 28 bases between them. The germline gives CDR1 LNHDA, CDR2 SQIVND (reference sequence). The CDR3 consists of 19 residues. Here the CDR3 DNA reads TGTGCCAGTAGTATTCGGGGAGTTACAGGGTCAGGAGGTAGGAATGAGCAGTTCTTC. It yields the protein CASSIRGVTGSGGRNEQFF.

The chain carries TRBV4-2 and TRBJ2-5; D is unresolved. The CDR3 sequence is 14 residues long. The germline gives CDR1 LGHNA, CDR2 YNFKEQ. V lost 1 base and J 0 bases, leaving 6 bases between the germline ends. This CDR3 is CASSQGQHQETQYF. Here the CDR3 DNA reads TGTGCCAGCAGCCAAGGGCAGCACCAAGAGACCCAGTACTTC.

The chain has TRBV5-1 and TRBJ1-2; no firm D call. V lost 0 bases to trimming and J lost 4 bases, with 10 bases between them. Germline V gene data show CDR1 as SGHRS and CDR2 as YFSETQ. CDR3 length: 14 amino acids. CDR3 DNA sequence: TGCGCCAGCAGCTTGGGGGCGGACTCCTATGGCTACACCTTC. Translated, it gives CASSLGADSYGYTF.

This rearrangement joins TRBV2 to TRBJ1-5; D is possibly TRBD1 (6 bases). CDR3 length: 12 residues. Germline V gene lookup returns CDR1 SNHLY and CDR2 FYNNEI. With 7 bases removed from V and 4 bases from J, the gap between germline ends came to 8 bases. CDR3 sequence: CASTQGNQPQHF. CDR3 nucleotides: TGTGCCAGCACGCAGGGGAATCAGCCCCAGCATTTT.

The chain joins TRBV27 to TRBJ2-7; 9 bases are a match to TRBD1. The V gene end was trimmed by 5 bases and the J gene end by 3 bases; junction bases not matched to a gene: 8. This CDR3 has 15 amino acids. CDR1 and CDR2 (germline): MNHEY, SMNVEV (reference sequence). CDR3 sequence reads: CASSLSGQGYYEQYF. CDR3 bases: TGTGCCAGCAGTCTCTCGGGACAGGGTTACTACGAGCAGTACTTC.

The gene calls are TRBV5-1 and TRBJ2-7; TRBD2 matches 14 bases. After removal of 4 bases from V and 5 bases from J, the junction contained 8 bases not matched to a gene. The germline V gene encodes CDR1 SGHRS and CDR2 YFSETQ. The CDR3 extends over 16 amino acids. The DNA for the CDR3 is TGCGCCAGCAGCATGGGACTAGCGGGGGTTCTAGACGAGCAGTACTTC. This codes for CASSMGLAGVLDEQYF.

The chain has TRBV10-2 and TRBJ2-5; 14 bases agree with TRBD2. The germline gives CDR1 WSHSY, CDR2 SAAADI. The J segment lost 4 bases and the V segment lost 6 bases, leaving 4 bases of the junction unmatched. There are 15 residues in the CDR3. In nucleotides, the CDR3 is TGCGCCAGCAGCGGGACTAGCGGGAGTATAGAGACCCAGTACTTC. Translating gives CASSGTSGSIETQYF.

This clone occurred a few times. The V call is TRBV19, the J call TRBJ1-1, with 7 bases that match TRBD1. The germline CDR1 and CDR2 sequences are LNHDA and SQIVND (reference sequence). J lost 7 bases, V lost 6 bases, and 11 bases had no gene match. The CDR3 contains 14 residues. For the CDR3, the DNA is TGTGCCAGTAGCTCCGACAGGGCCGAGTTTGAAGCTTTCTTT. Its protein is CASSSDRAEFEAFF.

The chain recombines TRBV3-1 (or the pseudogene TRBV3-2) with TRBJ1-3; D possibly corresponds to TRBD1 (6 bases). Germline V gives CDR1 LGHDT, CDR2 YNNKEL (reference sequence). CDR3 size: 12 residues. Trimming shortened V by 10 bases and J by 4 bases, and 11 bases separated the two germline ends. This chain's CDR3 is CATARGGNTIYF. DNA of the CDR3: TGTGCCACGGCGAGGGGGGGAAACACCATATATTTT.